These 18 T cell receptor beta chains came from one sample sequenced in a study of CD8 T cells in ankylosing spondylitis. TCRdb ran MiXCR on the 5' RACE reads and lists one entry per CDR3 protein. The data hold 250,000 to 400,000 distinct CDR3 sequences, with approximately 10% observed a single time. The sequenced material came from blood, either unsorted or a sorted T cell fraction (not recorded which). These receptors all come from a female donor with ankylosing spondylitis or in good health (not recorded which).

There are a few counts of this clonotype. The rearrangement joins TRBV5-1 to TRBJ2-7; D call uncertain. Trimming shortened V by 0 bases and J by 0 bases, and 10 bases separated the two germline ends. Germline lookup yields CDR1 SGHRS and CDR2 YFSETQ. CDR3 length equals 15 residues. The CDR3 sequence: CASSLDRQRSYEQYF. The CDR3 DNA reads as TGCGCCAGCAGCTTGGACCGCCAGCGCTCCTACGAGCAGTACTTC.

In this sample, this clonotype turned up a few times. This sequence joins TRBV10-3 and TRBJ2-4; D perhaps matches TRBD1 (6 bases). The V end lost 4 bases, the J end lost 5 bases, and 9 bases lay between the germline ends. The CDR3 extends over 13 amino acids. Germline values: CDR1 ENHRY, CDR2 SYGVKD. The DNA of the CDR3 is TGTGCCATCAGTGGGACAGCAGAAAACATTCAGTACTTC. Protein sequence: CAISGTAENIQYF.

The chain is built from TRBV4-1 and TRBJ1-2; D perhaps matches TRBD1 (5 bases). The CDR3 loop spans 12 amino acids. Trimming removed 3 bases at V and 5 bases at J, with 7 bases between. Germline CDR1 and CDR2: MGHRA and YSYEKL. This CDR3 is CASSHRVYGYTF. The CDR3 nucleotides read TGCGCCAGCAGCCACAGGGTTTATGGCTACACCTTC.

About this clonotype: A much larger clone differs by one base, so this may be a read error. The gene calls are TRBV27 and TRBJ2-1; D might be TRBD2 (5 bases). The CDR3 sequence is 14 residues long. Germline CDR1 reads MNHEY; CDR2 reads SMNVEV (reference sequence). CDR3 bases: TGTACCAGCACCAGCGGACTGGCAAGCAATGAGCAGTTCTTC. Protein product: CTSTSGLASNEQFF.

This clonotype was picked up many times. V is TRBV7-9 and J is TRBJ2-7, with D unresolved. The germline gives CDR1 SEHNR, CDR2 FQNEAQ (reference sequence). The CDR3 has 11 residues. Trimming removed 2 bases from V and 2 bases from J, with 1 base in between. The CDR3 region is CASSLTYEQYF. In DNA, the CDR3 is TGTGCCAGCAGCTTAACCTACGAGCAGTACTTC.

This clonotype was observed a few times. CDR3 sequence reads: CASSTEGQGSYNEQFF. The CDR3 coding sequence is TGTGCCAGTAGTACAGAGGGACAGGGCTCCTACAATGAGCAGTTCTTC. The chain uses TRBV19 and TRBJ2-1; TRBD1 matches 9 bases. V lost 4 bases and J lost 0; bases outside the gene matches: 4. Germline assignment: CDR1 LNHDA and CDR2 SQIVND (reference sequence). This CDR3 is built from 16 residues.

This clonotype was detected a few times. This chain connects TRBV27 to TRBJ2-7, with 7 bases aligning to TRBD2. V was pared by 5 bases and J by 0 bases, with 4 bases of the junction left unmatched. The CDR3 spans 14 residues. Per the germline V gene, CDR1 is MNHEY and CDR2 is SMNVEV (reference sequence). The CDR3 here is CASSRLAVSYEQYF. CDR3 DNA sequence: TGTGCCAGCAGTAGGCTAGCGGTCTCCTACGAGCAGTACTTC.

At least ten counts were recorded for this clonotype. V gene TRBV27 combines with J gene TRBJ2-5; 8 bases align to TRBD1. Unmatched junction bases numbered 10, after V lost 6 bases and J lost 4 bases. The CDR3 has 15 residues. Germline lookup yields CDR1 MNHEY and CDR2 SMNVEV (reference sequence). The CDR3, as DNA: TGTGCCAGCAGCCATACTCGGACAGGGCGAGAGACCCAGTACTTC. The encoded protein is CASSHTRTGRETQYF.

This chain links TRBV5-8 with TRBJ2-5; TRBD2 matches at 13 bases. This CDR3 is 16 amino acids long. V lost 3 bases, J lost 5 bases, and 7 bases stayed unmatched. Germline loops: CDR1 SGHTS, CDR2 YDEGEE. CDR3 sequence reads: CASSSGTSGIGETQYF. The CDR3, as DNA: TGTGCCAGCAGCTCCGGGACTAGCGGGATCGGGGAGACCCAGTACTTC.

This clonotype was counted only a few times. This chain joins TRBV20-1 and TRBJ2-7; a possible D gene is TRBD1 (6 bases). This CDR3 contains 14 residues. The V gene's germline CDR1 is DFQATT and CDR2 SNEGSKA (reference sequence). V lost 5 bases and J lost 3, with 17 bases in between. CDR3 residues: CSAPTLDSGYEQYF. The CDR3 DNA reads TGCAGTGCTCCAACCCTGGACAGCGGCTACGAGCAGTACTTC.

At least ten counts were recorded for this clonotype. The chain joins TRBV4-2 to TRBJ1-4; D call uncertain. V lost 1 base and J 0 bases, leaving 6 bases between the germline ends. The CDR3 has 15 residues. Germline assignment: CDR1 LGHNA and CDR2 YNFKEQ. The CDR3 DNA follows: TGTGCCAGCAGCCAAGTTAAGGCAACTAATGAAAAACTGTTTTTT. Protein sequence: CASSQVKATNEKLFF.

There are many counts of this clonotype. The CDR3 reads CASSLGPSTNYGYTF. The CDR3 nucleotides are TGCGCCAGCAGCCTGGGCCCATCGACTAACTATGGCTACACCTTC. The chain joins TRBV5-1 to TRBJ1-2; no clear D gene. The ends were cut back, 4 bases at V and 0 bases at J, with 13 bases in the middle. Germline V lookup: CDR1 SGHRS, CDR2 YFSETQ. CDR3 length: 15 residues.

This clonotype was observed at least ten times. The rearrangement joins TRBV20-1 to TRBJ2-7; either TRBD1 or TRBD2 may supply D (5 bases each). The CDR3 is 14 amino acids. Germline lookup yields CDR1 DFQATT and CDR2 SNEGSKA (reference sequence). The V end lost 8 bases, the J end lost 2 bases, and 19 bases lay between the germline ends. The CDR3 protein is CSSLGEGDPYEQYF. The CDR3 DNA sequence: TGCAGTTCCCTGGGGGAAGGGGATCCCTACGAGCAGTACTTC.

The rearrangement joins TRBV5-6 to TRBJ2-1; D not certain. The CDR3 totals 15 residues. From germline, CDR1 is SGHDT and CDR2 YYEEEE. Trimming took off 4 bases at V and 0 bases at J, with 11 bases between the two ends. Here the CDR3 reads CASSEDVSSYNEQFF. The CDR3 bases are TGTGCCAGCAGCGAAGACGTTAGCTCCTACAATGAGCAGTTCTTC.

This clonotype was counted only a few times. The J gene is TRBJ1-1, the V gene TRBV19; perhaps TRBD1 as D (5 bases). CDR3 length equals 12 residues. V dropped 10 bases and J dropped 2 bases, with 11 bases sitting between them. CDR1 and CDR2 (germline): LNHDA, SQIVND (reference sequence). CDR3 protein: CAIRDGNTEAFF. CDR3 in DNA: TGTGCCATCCGGGACGGAAACACTGAAGCTTTCTTT.

The chain employs TRBV5-5 and TRBJ2-2; TRBD2 might be the D (6 bases). V lost 2 bases to trimming and J lost 4 bases, with 15 bases between them. From germline, CDR1 is SGHKS and CDR2 YYEKEE (reference sequence). This CDR3 comprises 16 residues. CDR3 protein: CASSLRRAGSTGELFF. CDR3 nucleotides: TGTGCCAGCAGCTTACGGAGAGCGGGTAGCACCGGGGAGCTGTTTTTT.

This clonotype appeared many times. The gene calls are TRBV5-1 and TRBJ2-3; no clear D. Germline-derived CDR1 and CDR2 are SGHRS and YFSETQ. With 4 bases removed from V and 1 base from J, the gap between germline ends came to 10 bases. CDR3 length: 14 residues. This CDR3 is CASSPGSGTDTQYF. CDR3 coding DNA: TGCGCCAGCAGCCCCGGTTCCGGCACAGATACGCAGTATTTT.

In its sample, this clonotype was seen a few times. This rearrangement joins TRBV11-3 to TRBJ1-1; D ambiguous. Germline loops: CDR1 SGHNT, CDR2 YENEEA. This CDR3 has 14 residues. V was cut by 5 bases and J by 2 bases, with 12 bases left in between. The CDR3 spells CASSPHRGNTEAFF. The CDR3 DNA reads as TGTGCCAGCAGCCCACACCGGGGTAACACTGAAGCTTTCTTT.